This T cell receptor beta chain was sequenced in a study of CD8+CD57+ T cells in acquired aplastic anemia. V lost 10 bases, J lost 0 bases, and 13 bases lay in between. CDR3 length: 15 amino acids. Germline V gene sequence: CDR1 SEHNR, CDR2 FQNEAQ (reference sequence). The template used for profiling TCR beta VDJ and CDR3 was genomic DNA. TCRdb analysed the reads with MiXCR anew, one entry per CDR3 protein. This table holds approximately 95,000 distinct CDR3 sequences, approximately 73% found once. By flow cytometry, patients selected for sequencing had shown an expansion of CD8+CD57+ cells. The diagnosis in all patients was severe acquired aplastic anemia. There was no therapy given to any patient before the blood sampling took place.

The receptor comes from a human donor with aplastic anemia. The sequencing sample was made of sorted CD4+, CD8+, or CD8+CD57+ T cells (not recorded which) from PBMCs. This chain joins TRBV7-9 and TRBJ2-6, with unresolved D. The CDR3: CATFMTVSGANVLTF. For the CDR3, the DNA is TGTGCCACCTTTATGACGGTCTCTGGGGCCAACGTCCTGACTTTC.